A single T cell receptor beta chain is shown here with its context. The data were taken from a study of OX40 agonist ivuxolimab in advanced cancers. The repertoire was sequenced with immunoSEQ multiplex PCR; TCRdb's copy has only in-frame clones and lacks some. Seen here are about 30,000 clones, about nine tenths observed once, and the top ten hold 20% to 25%. Autoimmune disease history or systemic immunosuppression excluded patients. The source is an adult with an advanced solid tumor such as melanoma, head and neck, liver or kidney cancer. The material sequenced was CD4+ or CD8+ T cells sorted from blood, taken in a trial of the OX40 agonist ivuxolimab.

CDR3 sequence: CASSIPAVDRGEKLFF. CDR3 DNA: TGTGCCAGTAGTATCCCGGCTGTGGATCGGGGCGAAAAACTGTTTTTT. The V and J genes are TRBV19 and TRBJ1-4, with D perhaps TRBD1 (5 bases). V shed 3 bases and J shed 8 bases, with 19 bases lying between them. The CDR3 runs 16 residues. CDR1 LNHDA and CDR2 SQIVND come from the germline V gene (reference sequence).